This paragraph covers one T cell receptor beta chain sequence. The V gene end was trimmed by 6 bases and the J gene end by 7 bases; junction bases not matched to a gene: 7. There are 14 residues in the CDR3. The V gene's germline CDR1 is SGDLS and CDR2 YYNGEE. The table came from immunoSEQ multiplex PCR; TCRdb's copy has only in-frame clones and leaves some out. Among some 170,000 clones listed, about nine tenths were seen once. This sample is part of a study of cytomegalovirus exposure and HLA in healthy donors. This clonotype originated in a man in his thirties or forties in good health and CMV-seropositive. Source material: PBMCs. The chain carries TRBV9 and TRBJ1-6; 7 bases fit TRBD1. For the CDR3, the DNA is TGTGCCAGCACTCCAGGGGGGGCCAATTCACCCCTCCACTTT. It encodes CASTPGGANSPLHF.